The rows below give T cell receptor beta chains drawn from one sample of a study of siplizumab effects on memory and regulatory T cells. TCRdb keeps only in-frame clones here, not all; method: immunoSEQ multiplex PCR. Of about 100,000 clones in the sample, approximately 94% were seen once. The sequenced material came from non-Treg CD4+ T cells sorted from blood. Receptors originate from a human donor in good health. CDR3s include the opening cysteine and the closing phenylalanine or tryptophan. Fields, in order: clone size, J gene, D gene, V gene, CDR3 protein, CDR3 DNA. The D gene is left open where the match is weak. Some rows mark clone size as missing; the rest say once, few, many or name a class of expanded clone.

>.|TRBJ2-1|.|TRBV11-3
CASSLQAEAWNEQFF
TGTGCCAGCAGCTTACAAGCGGAGGCGTGGAATGAGCAGTTCTTC
>.|TRBJ2-2|.|TRBV5-1
CASSLVGKNTGELFF
TGCGCCAGCAGCTTGGTTGGGAAGAACACCGGGGAGCTGTTTTTT
>.|TRBJ1-6|TRBD1|TRBV6-4
CASSLDRENSPLHF
TGTGCCAGCAGCCTCGACAGGGAGAATTCACCCCTCCACTTT
>.|TRBJ2-1|TRBD2|TRBV9
CASSVVGTSVYNEQFF
TGTGCCAGCAGCGTAGTCGGGACTAGCGTATACAATGAGCAGTTCTTC
>.|TRBJ2-7|.|TRBV7-6
CASSLDELYEQYF
TGTGCCAGCAGCTTGGACGAGCTCTACGAGCAGTACTTC
>.|TRBJ2-5|.|TRBV19
CASSTTVQETQYF
TGTGCCAGTAGTACGACCGTACAAGAGACCCAGTACTTC
>.|TRBJ2-7|.|TRBV28
CASSLAGGGYEQYF
TGTGCCAGCAGTTTGGCGGGTGGGGGGTACGAGCAGTACTTC
>.|TRBJ2-3|.|TRBV5-1
CASSLLARSTDTQYF
TGCGCCAGCAGCCTCCTAGCGAGATCCACAGATACGCAGTATTTT
>.|TRBJ2-1|TRBD2|TRBV10-3
CAISDMLAGALSGEQFF
TGTGCCATCAGTGATATGCTAGCGGGAGCTCTCAGTGGTGAGCAGTTCTTC
>.|TRBJ2-2|.|TRBV7-2
CASSLVSTHTGELFF
TGTGCCAGCAGCTTAGTATCCACCCACACCGGGGAGCTGTTTTTT
>.|TRBJ2-1|.|TRBV7-9
CASKIGGGDNEQFF
TGTGCCAGCAAAATTGGAGGGGGGGACAATGAGCAGTTCTTC
>.|TRBJ2-1|.|TRBV6-6
CASSYSTRSYNEQFF
TGTGCCAGCAGTTACTCGACTCGATCCTACAATGAGCAGTTCTTC
>.|TRBJ2-1|.|TRBV7-9
CASSRRTETGLGSYNEQFF
TGTGCCAGCAGCAGACGGACAGAAACTGGGCTCGGCTCCTACAATGAGCAGTTCTTC
>.|TRBJ1-5|TRBD1|TRBV19
CASSIYLGGAGSQGQPQHF
TGTGCCAGTAGTATTTACCTAGGGGGCGCGGGGTCACAAGGTCAGCCCCAGCATTTT
>.|TRBJ2-7|.|TRBV7-8
CASSSTGKYEQYF
TGTGCCAGCAGCTCGACGGGAAAGTACGAGCAGTACTTC
>once|TRBJ1-5|.|TRBV6-6
CASSYLGGGRQPQHF
TGTGCCAGCAGTTATTTAGGGGGTGGGCGTCAGCCCCAGCATTTT
>.|TRBJ1-6|.|TRBV19
CASQGRNSPLHF
TGTGCCAGTCAGGGGCGGAATTCACCCCTCCACTTT
>.|TRBJ2-1|.|TRBV9
CASSVTPGKGDEQFF
TGTGCCAGCAGCGTAACCCCCGGGAAGGGTGATGAGCAGTTCTTC
>.|TRBJ1-2|.|TRBV11-2
CASSFRGGMDSLGIYGYTF
TGTGCCAGCTCTTTTAGAGGGGGTATGGACAGCCTAGGAATCTATGGCTACACCTTC
>.|TRBJ2-6|.|TRBV4-2
CASSQAYASGANVLTF
TGTGCCAGCAGCCAAGCTTACGCCTCTGGGGCCAACGTCCTGACTTTC
>.|TRBJ2-2|.|TRBV19
CASSILFGRNTGELFF
TGTGCCAGTAGTATATTGTTCGGGCGGAACACCGGGGAGCTGTTTTTT
>.|TRBJ2-2|TRBD1|TRBV11-3
CASSAYDRGPGELFF
TGTGCCAGCAGCGCGTATGACAGGGGGCCCGGGGAGCTGTTTTTT
>.|TRBJ1-1|TRBD1|TRBV6-6
CASRRQGDTEAFF
TGTGCCAGCAGAAGACAGGGGGACACTGAAGCTTTCTTT
>.|TRBJ2-7|TRBD1|TRBV28
CASRSGTGGLYEQYF
TGTGCCAGCAGGTCTGGGACAGGGGGTTTGTACGAGCAGTACTTC
>.|TRBJ2-7|TRBD2|TRBV6-6
CASSYLLGRAHEQYF
TGTGCCAGCAGTTACCTTCTCGGGAGGGCCCACGAGCAGTACTTC
>.|TRBJ2-7|TRBD2|TRBV7-8
CASSFRASGSSSYEQYF
TGTGCCAGCAGCTTTAGGGCTAGCGGGAGTTCTTCCTACGAGCAGTACTTC
>.|TRBJ2-7|.|TRBV7-9
CASSTRWGTGEQYF
TGTGCCAGCAGCACCCGCTGGGGAACGGGGGAGCAGTACTTC